The sequence of this T cell receptor beta chain was determined in a study of type 1 regulatory T cells. Study-level background: An in vitro protocol generated T-allo10, a Tr1-enriched, alloantigen-specific CD4 T cell product. Study results and limitations: Compared with non-Tr1 cells, Tr1 cells showed a narrower TCR repertoire.

The germline gives CDR1 MNHEY, CDR2 SVGEGT. The CDR3 extends over 14 amino acids. V was clipped by 6 bases and J by 2 bases, with 13 bases between them. TCRdb re-derived calls from the reads in MiXCR, one entry per CDR3 protein. The data hold approximately 45,000 distinct CDR3 sequences, with 12% observed a single time. This clonotype was seen more than once but under ten times. Its antigen is currently unknown. V is TRBV6-2 or TRBV6-3 and J is TRBJ1-1; D might be TRBD1 (6 bases). Sequencing used cultured non-Tr1 T cells, either the whole culture or a sorted T cell fraction (not recorded which). This sequence was found in a human donor in good health. The CDR3 nucleotides are TGTGCCAGCAGCCCGGGGGGCGACAACACTGAAGCTTTCTTT. Translated, it gives CASSPGGDNTEAFF.